A single sample is the source of the 27 T cell receptor beta chains below, sequenced in a study of T-cell memory formation after mild COVID-19. A single record per CDR3 protein comes from TCRdb applying MiXCR to the 5' RACE reads. This sample has a few hundred thousand distinct CDR3 sequences; 20% to 25% occur once, and the top ten carry approximately 22%. Material: PBMCs or a T cell subset sorted from them (not recorded which). These receptors all come from a man between 18 and 35 years old who had mild COVID-19 (a few samples of this study predate the infection). Cell type and time point are not known.

At least ten counts were recorded for this clonotype. The CDR3 DNA reads TGTGCCAGCAGTTACTCGGGGCCAGCCGTGTACTTC. Its protein product is CASSYSGPAVYF. The chain is built from TRBV6-2 or TRBV6-3 and TRBJ2-7; possible D gene TRBD1, 5 bases. V was pared by 0 bases and J by 12 bases, with 12 bases between. This CDR3 comprises 12 residues. Looked up from germline, CDR1 is MNHEY and CDR2 is SVGEGT.

This clonotype was observed a few times. V is TRBV7-2 and J is TRBJ2-3, with D unresolved. V was clipped by 6 bases and J by 5 bases, with 15 bases between them. The CDR3 is 14 residues long. Germline V gene data show CDR1 as SGHTA and CDR2 as FQGNSA. CDR3 protein: CASSLVGLVDTQYF. CDR3 nucleotide sequence: TGTGCCAGCAGTTTGGTAGGGCTCGTAGATACGCAGTATTTT.

The chain uses TRBV5-1 and TRBJ2-5; 8 positions match TRBD2. The CDR3 runs 15 residues. Germline V lookup: CDR1 SGHRS, CDR2 YFSETQ. The V gene end was trimmed by 1 base and the J gene end by 2 bases; junction bases not matched to a gene: 4. The CDR3 DNA follows: TGCGCCAGCAGCTTGACCGGGACTAGGCAAGAGACCCAGTACTTC. Translating it yields CASSLTGTRQETQYF.

J is TRBJ2-7 and V is TRBV20-1; D uncertain. V dropped 3 bases and J dropped 2 bases, with 5 bases sitting between them. The CDR3 runs to 11 residues. Germline values: CDR1 DFQATT, CDR2 SNEGSKA (reference sequence). Here the CDR3 DNA reads TGCAGTGCTAGGGCCGCCTACGAGCAGTACGTC. This gives the protein CSARAAYEQYV.

This clonotype came up a few times. V is TRBV2 and J is TRBJ1-1; D possibly corresponds to TRBD1 (6 bases). In germline, CDR1 is SNHLY, CDR2 FYNNEI. The CDR3 sequence is 11 residues long. Trimming took off 7 bases at V and 11 bases at J, with 14 bases between the two ends. This CDR3 is CASTAQGEAFF. The DNA for the CDR3 is TGTGCCAGCACTGCACAGGGAGAGGCTTTCTTT.

The genes are TRBV7-3 and TRBJ2-2; 7 bases line up with TRBD1. V lost 3 bases to trimming and J lost 6 bases; unmatched junction nucleotides: 7. The length of the CDR3 is 15 residues. Germline CDR1 SGHTA, CDR2 FQGTGA. In nucleotides, the CDR3 is TGTGCCAGCAGCTTTCTGACAGGGACGCCCGGGGAGCTGTTTTTT. It translates to CASSFLTGTPGELFF.

The chain combines TRBV6-5 with TRBJ2-5; maybe TRBD2 (7 bases). CDR3 length: 16 residues. With 6 bases removed from V and 5 bases from J, the gap between germline ends came to 22 bases. CDR1 is MNHEY, CDR2 SVGAGI, per germline. CDR3 in amino acids: CASRRGASGWGETQYF. The CDR3 DNA is TGTGCCAGCAGACGGGGGGCGAGCGGGTGGGGGGAGACCCAGTACTTC.

In its sample, this clonotype was seen a few times. Here the CDR3 reads CASSQDLGQESSPLHF. The CDR3 bases are TGTGCCAGCAGCCAAGATCTGGGACAGGAGAGTTCACCCCTCCACTTT. This chain links TRBV4-2 with TRBJ1-6, with TRBD1 matching 8 bases. Germline loops: CDR1 LGHNA, CDR2 YNFKEQ. Unmatched junction bases numbered 7, after V lost 0 bases and J lost 9 bases. The CDR3 covers 16 residues.

This clonotype was counted only a few times. The chain combines TRBV29-1 with TRBJ1-5; possible D gene TRBD1, 5 bases. The CDR3 spans 13 residues. V was clipped by 7 bases and J by 10 bases, with 20 bases between them. Germline lookup yields CDR1 SQVTM and CDR2 ANQGSEA. In DNA, the CDR3 is TGCAGCGGAACGGAGGCTAGCGGGGGTCCCCAGCATTTT. Encoded protein: CSGTEASGGPQHF. The variable domain in full, with the rest retrieved from reference TRBV29-1 and TRBJ1-5, is SAVISQKPSRDICQRGTSLTIQCQVDSQVTMMFWYRQQPGQSLTLIATANQGSEATYESGFVIDKFPISRPNLTFSTLTVSNMSPEDSSIYLCSGTEASGGPQHFGDGTRLSIL.

This clonotype was found many times. The genes are TRBV5-1 and TRBJ2-5; tentative D call: TRBD2 (6 bases). V was clipped by 4 bases and J by 0 bases, with 7 bases between them. CDR1 and CDR2 from the germline V gene are SGHRS and YFSETQ. The CDR3 contains 13 residues. CDR3 in DNA: TGCGCCAGCAGCGCGGGGTACCAAGAGACCCAGTACTTC. This encodes CASSAGYQETQYF.

The rearrangement joins TRBV3-1 to TRBJ2-5; TRBD2 agrees at 14 bases. Germline CDR1 reads LGHDT; CDR2 reads YNNKEL (reference sequence). The CDR3 has 17 amino acids. V shed 1 base, J shed 3 bases, and the junction held 4 bases outside the gene matches. DNA of the CDR3: TGTGCCAGCAGCCAAGGACGGACTAGCGGGGGGAAAGAGACCCAGTACTTC. This sequence encodes CASSQGRTSGGKETQYF.

The chain recombines TRBV18 with TRBJ2-6; D unresolved. With 5 bases removed from V and 0 bases from J, the gap between germline ends came to 11 bases. CDR3 length: 16 residues. CDR1 is KGHSH, CDR2 LQKENI, per germline. The CDR3 here is CASSLARSSGANVLTF. As DNA, the CDR3 is TGTGCCAGCTCATTGGCCCGGAGCTCTGGGGCCAACGTCCTGACTTTC.

This clonotype was seen only a few times. Since no conserved phenylalanine or tryptophan closes the CDR3, a read error is the likely cause. The DNA is omitted, as the CDR3 cannot be located on it reliably, and the CDR3 follows TCRdb's listing. The chain uses TRBV20-1 and TRBJ2-3; the D segment call TRBD1 is taken from the table without a DNA check. The CDR3 sequence runs 9 residues, both termini included. Germline CDR1 is DFQATT and CDR2 is SNEGSKA (reference sequence). This chain's CDR3 is CSAMQGALG.

This chain uses TRBV28 with TRBJ1-5, with D possibly matching TRBD1 (6 bases). Trimming cost V 6 bases and J 5 bases, with 17 bases left between them. Germline V gives CDR1 MDHEN, CDR2 SYDVKM. CDR3 length: 15 residues. The CDR3 DNA reads TGTGCCAGCAGAGATGTGACGGGGGCGCATCAGCCCCAGCATTTT. It is translated as CASRDVTGAHQPQHF.

In DNA, the CDR3 is TGTGCCAGCAGTTACAAGGGACAGGGAGTCTATGGCTACACCTTC. Its protein is CASSYKGQGVYGYTF. The J gene is TRBJ1-2, the V gene TRBV6-5; TRBD1 matches 9 bases. The CDR3 consists of 15 residues. The V gene end was trimmed by 2 bases and the J gene end by 4 bases; junction bases not matched to a gene: 5. Germline V gives CDR1 MNHEY, CDR2 SVGAGI.

The rearrangement joins TRBV7-9 to TRBJ1-5; TRBD1 might be the D (5 bases). CDR1 is SEHNR and CDR2 is FQNEAQ in the germline V gene (reference sequence). CDR3 length: 16 amino acids. The V gene lost 0 bases and the J gene lost 1 base, with 10 bases spanning the gap. The chain's CDR3 is CASSLAPGASNQPQHF. CDR3 sequence (DNA): TGTGCCAGCAGCTTAGCGCCCGGGGCGAGCAATCAGCCCCAGCATTTT.

This clonotype has only a few counts. V and J are TRBV5-1 and TRBJ1-3; D gene uncertain. Trimming took off 1 base at V and 0 bases at J, with 8 bases between the two ends. The CDR3 loop spans 15 amino acids. Germline lookup yields CDR1 SGHRS and CDR2 YFSETQ. In DNA, the CDR3 is TGCGCCAGCAGCTTGTCGCCTACCTCTGGAAACACCATATATTTT. Encoded protein: CASSLSPTSGNTIYF.

This clonotype has more than one count but fewer than ten. As DNA, the CDR3 is TGTGCCAGCAGTTTATCTAACACCGGGGAGCTGTTTTTT. It yields the protein CASSLSNTGELFF. The V gene is TRBV7-3, the J gene TRBJ2-2; no clear D. The CDR3 consists of 13 residues. Trimming pared 6 bases from V and 2 bases from J, leaving 7 bases between. CDR1 and CDR2 (germline): SGHTA, FQGTGA.

The chain carries TRBV5-1 and TRBJ2-1; D tentatively fits TRBD1 or TRBD2 (5 bases each). The V end was cut by 2 bases, the J end by 10 bases, with 13 bases between. The CDR3 totals 13 residues. Germline V lookup: CDR1 SGHRS, CDR2 YFSETQ. The DNA for the CDR3 is TGCGCCAGCAGCTTCGGGACGGGGTACGAGCAGTTCTTC. This translates into CASSFGTGYEQFF.

The chain couples TRBV5-1 to TRBJ1-1; D perhaps matches TRBD1 (5 bases). The CDR3 consists of 15 residues. Trimming cost V 0 bases and J 1 base, with 10 bases left between them. Germline V gives CDR1 SGHRS, CDR2 YFSETQ. The CDR3 loop is CASSLAGVWNTEAFF. CDR3 DNA: TGCGCCAGCAGCTTGGCGGGGGTCTGGAACACTGAAGCTTTCTTT.

The chain combines TRBV15 with TRBJ2-5; D remains unclear. CDR3 length: 15 residues. Germline V gene lookup returns CDR1 LNHNV and CDR2 YYDKDF (reference sequence). V dropped 5 bases and J dropped 5 bases, with 18 bases sitting between them. This chain's CDR3 is CATSPDLGMGETQYF. In DNA, the CDR3 is TGTGCCACCAGCCCCGACCTAGGAATGGGGGAGACCCAGTACTTC.

This clonotype was counted many times. This chain links TRBV5-1 with TRBJ2-5; TRBD2 agrees at 10 bases. The CDR3 has 17 residues. V gave up 4 bases and J gave up 5 bases; unmatched junction bases: 14. CDR1 is SGHRS, CDR2 YFSETQ, per germline. The chain's CDR3 is CASSLVSGGPGVETQYF. CDR3 coding DNA: TGCGCCAGCAGCCTCGTTAGCGGGGGGCCGGGGGTTGAGACCCAGTACTTC.

The chain joins TRBV9 to TRBJ2-2, with D maybe TRBD1 (6 bases). This CDR3 comprises 14 residues. V lost 3 bases and J lost 5, with 11 bases in between. The germline V gene has CDR1 SGDLS and CDR2 YYNGEE. The DNA for the CDR3 is TGTGCCAGCAGCGGTCAAACAGGGACCGGGGAGCTGTTTTTT. It is translated as CASSGQTGTGELFF.

This clonotype has more than one count but fewer than ten. The chain combines TRBV6-1 with TRBJ1-3; TRBD1 matches at 10 bases. V trimming: 7 bases; J trimming: 0 bases; junction bases outside the gene matches: 6. CDR3 length equals 16 residues. Germline CDR1 reads MNHNS; CDR2 reads SASEGT. The CDR3 spells CASKYRTGGSGNTIYF. In DNA form, the CDR3 reads TGTGCCAGCAAATATCGGACAGGGGGCTCTGGAAACACCATATATTTT.

V usage is TRBV5-1 and J usage is TRBJ2-6, with a possible D match to TRBD1 (7 bases). The germline V and J ends were trimmed by 4 bases and 2 bases, with 16 bases remaining between them. The germline V gene encodes CDR1 SGHRS and CDR2 YFSETQ. The CDR3 is made up of 17 amino acids. CDR3 loop: CASSPRQGGAGANVLTF. The CDR3 region has the DNA TGCGCCAGCAGCCCTCGACAGGGAGGTGCTGGGGCCAACGTCCTGACTTTC.

V usage is TRBV20-1 and J usage is TRBJ2-7; no firm D call. Per the germline V gene, CDR1 is DFQATT and CDR2 is SNEGSKA (reference sequence). Trimming removed 6 bases from V and 2 bases from J, with 11 bases in between. This CDR3 comprises 12 residues. The CDR3 DNA reads TGCAGTGCCCGGGCAACACCCTACGAGCAGTACTTC. Its protein product is CSARATPYEQYF.

This chain connects TRBV7-2 to TRBJ2-7; 10 bases match TRBD2. Germline CDR1 SGHTA, CDR2 FQGNSA. Trimming at V came to 3 bases and at J to 2 bases, leaving 1 base not matched to a gene. This CDR3 comprises 14 residues. In DNA form, the CDR3 reads TGTGCCAGCAGCTTTACTAGCGGGGCCTACGAGCAGTACGTC. Protein sequence: CASSFTSGAYEQYV.